The 23 T cell receptor beta chains below come from one sample, sequenced in a study of cytomegalovirus exposure and HLA in healthy donors. Amplification used 60 Vbeta primers and 13 Jbeta primers. The table came from immunoSEQ multiplex PCR; TCRdb's copy has only in-frame clones and leaves some out. The sample has 55,000 to 85,000 clones, about three quarters seen once. Sequenced: PBMCs. The receptors shown here come from a woman in her thirties or forties in good health and CMV-seropositive.

This chain connects TRBV9 to TRBJ2-1, with 7 bases identical to TRBD1. The trim removed 4 bases at V and 4 bases at J, leaving 8 bases unmatched. The CDR3 contains 15 residues. Germline loops: CDR1 SGDLS, CDR2 YYNGEE. The CDR3 loop reads CASSTRQGPYNEQFF. CDR3 nucleotides: TGTGCCAGCAGCACCCGACAGGGCCCTTACAATGAGCAGTTCTTC.

This clone appeared a few times. The rearrangement uses TRBV9 and TRBJ2-2, with D perhaps TRBD1 (5 bases). The CDR3 totals 15 residues. V lost 4 bases to trimming and J lost 6 bases, with 16 bases between them. The germline CDR1 and CDR2 sequences are SGDLS and YYNGEE. The CDR3 loop is CASSLQPRESGELFF. The DNA of the CDR3 is TGTGCCAGCAGCCTCCAGCCCAGGGAATCCGGGGAGCTGTTTTTT.

J is TRBJ2-3 and V is TRBV29-1; 7 bases align to TRBD1. The CDR3 is made up of 15 amino acids. Germline trimming cut 4 bases from V and 4 bases from J; bases unmatched to any gene: 11. Germline CDR1 is SQVTM and CDR2 is ANQGSEA. The CDR3 loop reads CSVAGQAQDADTQYF. For the CDR3, the DNA is TGCAGCGTTGCCGGACAGGCGCAGGATGCAGATACGCAGTATTTT.

The chain couples TRBV9 to TRBJ2-3, with TRBD2 matching 7 bases. Germline CDR1 and CDR2: SGDLS and YYNGEE. CDR3 length: 17 amino acids. The V segment lost 0 bases and the J segment 1 base; nucleotides outside the gene matches: 8. CDR3: CASSVAPSGVGTDTQYF. The DNA for the CDR3 is TGTGCCAGCAGCGTAGCCCCCAGCGGGGTGGGCACAGATACGCAGTATTTT.

This chain joins TRBV9 and TRBJ2-1; 7 bases match TRBD2. CDR1 is SGDLS, CDR2 YYNGEE, per germline. J was trimmed by 8 bases and V by 2 bases; bases with no gene match: 7. The CDR3 is 14 residues long. CDR3 residues: CASSVRGKAYEQFF. CDR3 sequence (DNA): TGTGCCAGCAGCGTGCGGGGGAAGGCGTATGAGCAGTTCTTC. Variable domain in full (rest from reference TRBV9 and TRBJ2-1): DSGVTQTPKHLITATGQRVTLRCSPRSGDLSVYWYQQSLDQGLQFLIQYYNGEERAKGNILERFSAQQFPDLHSELNLSSLELGDSALYFCASSVRGKAYEQFFGPGTRLTVL.

The chain uses TRBV7-7 and TRBJ2-2; D gene ambiguous. Trimming removed 5 bases at V and 8 bases at J, with 15 bases between. Germline V gives CDR1 SSHAT, CDR2 FNYEAQ (reference sequence). The CDR3 totals 14 residues. The CDR3 DNA sequence: TGTGCCAGCAGCCCCCGAACAGCAGCAGGGGAGCTGTTTTTT. The encoded protein is CASSPRTAAGELFF.

In this sample, this clone turned up a few times. The CDR3 here is CASSLALAPGANVLTF. Written as DNA, the CDR3 is TGTGCCAGCAGCTTGGCACTAGCCCCCGGGGCCAACGTCCTGACTTTC. The gene calls are TRBV5-4 and TRBJ2-6; D is perhaps TRBD2 (6 bases). V was cut by 0 bases and J by 4 bases, with 11 bases left in between. The germline V gene encodes CDR1 SGHNT and CDR2 YYREEE (reference sequence). The CDR3 is 16 amino acids.

The chain is built from TRBV7-9 and TRBJ1-1, with 7 positions matching TRBD1. Germline V gene sequence: CDR1 SEHNR, CDR2 FQNEAQ (reference sequence). The CDR3 totals 14 residues. J was trimmed by 5 bases and V by 11 bases; bases with no gene match: 14. This CDR3 is CAQQQTGDGTEAFF. For the CDR3, the DNA is TGTGCCCAGCAGCAAACAGGGGATGGGACTGAAGCTTTCTTT.

This clone came up once. The V gene is TRBV5-4, the J gene TRBJ1-2; maybe TRBD1 (6 bases). The CDR3 contains 13 residues. The germline gives CDR1 SGHNT, CDR2 YYREEE (reference sequence). With 0 bases removed from V and 4 bases from J, the gap between germline ends came to 7 bases. The CDR3 coding sequence is TGTGCCAGCAGCTTGGTGGACAGCTATGGCTACACCTTC. Its protein product is CASSLVDSYGYTF.

This clone appeared once. The junction and the germline gene differ at one end; a read error may be behind it. V usage is TRBV29-1 and J usage is TRBJ1-1, with 11 bases fitting TRBD1. The CDR3 loop spans 12 amino acids. Germline CDR1 is SQVTM and CDR2 is ANQGSEA. Here the CDR3 reads CSVEGMDRGRDF. CDR3 DNA: TGCAGCGTTGAAGGGATGGACAGGGGGCGAGATTTT. The complete variable domain, with remaining parts taken from reference TRBV29-1 and TRBJ1-1, reads SAVISQKPSRDICQRGTSLTIQCQVDSQVTMMFWYRQQPGQSLTLIATANQGSEATYESGFVIDKFPISRPNLTFSTLTVSNMSPEDSSIYLCSVEGMDRGRDFGQGTRLTVV.

The V gene is TRBV14, the J gene TRBJ2-5, with D tentatively TRBD2 (5 bases). The germline CDR1 and CDR2 sequences are SGHDN and FVKESK. Trimming removed 9 bases from V and 5 bases from J, with 19 bases in between. The CDR3 spans 14 residues. The DNA for the CDR3 is TGTGCCAGGAGCGCCCGAAGCTGGAGGGAGACCCAGTACTTC. It specifies CARSARSWRETQYF.

V and J are TRBV2 and TRBJ1-2; 8 positions match TRBD1. The CDR3 has 14 residues. Germline V lookup: CDR1 SNHLY, CDR2 FYNNEI. Trimming removed 6 bases from V and 7 bases from J; junction bases left unmatched: 10. CDR3 loop: CASRPGTGAFGYTF. DNA of the CDR3: TGTGCCAGCAGACCCGGGACAGGAGCTTTTGGCTACACCTTC.

The J gene is TRBJ2-1, the V gene TRBV4-2; 12 bases are a match to TRBD2. The junction had 9 bases not matched to a gene; V was cut back by 0 bases and J by 6 bases. This CDR3 has 18 residues. Looked up from germline, CDR1 is LGHNA and CDR2 is YNFKEQ. CDR3 nucleotide sequence: TGTGCCAGCAGCCAAGACAGGCTAGCGGGGGGGCTGGGCAATGAGCAGTTCTTC. The encoded protein is CASSQDRLAGGLGNEQFF.

The gene calls are TRBV7-2 and TRBJ2-7; 7 bases are shared with TRBD1. The CDR3 contains 12 residues. Germline trimming cut 5 bases from V and 4 bases from J; bases unmatched to any gene: 2. Germline V gives CDR1 SGHTA, CDR2 FQGNSA. The CDR3: CASSVQGYEQYF. The DNA for the CDR3 is TGTGCCAGCAGCGTACAGGGGTACGAGCAGTACTTC.

As DNA, the CDR3 is TGTGCCAGCAGCTTAGGTCTCTTCGAGCAGTACTTC. Its translation: CASSLGLFEQYF. This rearrangement joins TRBV11-2 to TRBJ2-7; D is unclear. The CDR3 totals 12 residues. CDR1 SGHAT and CDR2 FQNNGV come from the germline V gene. Trimming shortened V by 1 base and J by 6 bases, and 7 bases separated the two germline ends.

CDR3 residues: CASRLGQGGDGYTF. In nucleotides, the CDR3 is TGTGCCAGCAGACTTGGACAGGGGGGCGATGGCTACACCTTC. The chain has TRBV6-5 and TRBJ1-2; 10 bases map to TRBD1. The CDR3 consists of 14 residues. V was clipped by 6 bases and J by 6 bases; unmatched bases: 7. The V gene's germline CDR1 is MNHEY and CDR2 SVGAGI.

The J gene is TRBJ1-3, the V gene TRBV9; D is undetermined. Germline lookup yields CDR1 SGDLS and CDR2 YYNGEE. This CDR3 has 12 amino acids. Deletions cut 0 bases from V and 9 bases from J, with 7 bases between. CDR3: CASSVDALTIYF. In DNA form, the CDR3 reads TGTGCCAGCAGCGTAGATGCGCTCACCATATATTTT.

This clone was seen only a few times. The same CDR3 arises from other DNA sequences in this sample as well. This rearrangement joins TRBV2 to TRBJ2-1, with 10 bases aligning to TRBD2. This CDR3 is built from 14 residues. Trimming at V came to 6 bases and at J to 9 bases, leaving 8 bases not matched to a gene. The germline gives CDR1 SNHLY, CDR2 FYNNEI. CDR3 protein: CASRYSGGPGEQFF. CDR3 nucleotide sequence: TGTGCCAGCAGATATAGCGGGGGGCCTGGTGAGCAGTTCTTC.

The J gene is TRBJ1-2, the V gene TRBV30, with D uncertain. CDR3 length: 15 amino acids. Trimming removed 0 bases at V and 2 bases at J, with 13 bases between. Per germline, CDR1 GTSNPN and CDR2 SVGIG (reference sequence). The CDR3 is CAWSVLGPRNYGYTF. Written as DNA, the CDR3 is TGTGCCTGGAGTGTACTAGGGCCCAGGAACTATGGCTACACCTTC.

This chain uses TRBV15 with TRBJ2-4, with a weak D call TRBD2 (7 bases). Germline lookup yields CDR1 LNHNV and CDR2 YYDKDF (reference sequence). The CDR3 contains 16 residues. V lost 5 bases to trimming and J lost 6 bases, with 20 bases between them. The CDR3 spells CATSSDFAGAGNIQYF. CDR3 DNA: TGTGCCACCAGCTCCGATTTCGCGGGGGCGGGAAACATTCAGTACTTC.

The chain combines TRBV4-1 with TRBJ1-2, with unresolved D. Germline loops: CDR1 MGHRA, CDR2 YSYEKL. CDR3 length: 15 amino acids. Trimming pared 3 bases from V and 2 bases from J, leaving 13 bases between. The DNA for the CDR3 is TGCGCCAGCAGCCACCTTCAGGCGGGGAACTATGGCTACACCTTC. The encoded protein is CASSHLQAGNYGYTF.

The rearrangement links TRBV25-1 to TRBJ2-7, with 9 positions matching TRBD1. The V gene's germline CDR1 is MGHDK and CDR2 SYGVNS. V gave up 6 bases and J gave up 6 bases; unmatched junction bases: 6. This CDR3 is built from 13 residues. The CDR3 bases are TGTGCCAGCAGACAGGGGGCGCGTGCCGAGCAGTACTTC. Protein product: CASRQGARAEQYF.

The chain joins TRBV7-9 to TRBJ2-5; TRBD2 aligns across 14 bases. Per germline, CDR1 SEHNR and CDR2 FQNEAQ (reference sequence). The CDR3 spans 16 residues. Germline trimming cut 5 bases from V and 9 bases from J; bases unmatched to any gene: 11. The CDR3 nucleotides are TGTGCCAGCAGCCCTGATGAGACTAGCGGGGGGGTGGCCCAGTACTTC. This sequence encodes CASSPDETSGGVAQYF.